The 6 T cell receptor beta chains in this list originate from one sample, sequenced in a study of T cells in Graves' hyperthyroidism and ophthalmopathy. Authors of the study amplified TCR beta CDR3 regions from RNA transcripts. The HTBI primer set drove a first-round RT-PCR of the TCR CDR3. From the multiplex PCR reads, TCRdb called clonotypes with MiXCR, one entry per CDR3 protein. In the table there are about 400,000 distinct CDR3 sequences, more than 12% of which are singletons. Input material: blood. The receptor set was obtained from a woman aged 25 to 39 with Graves' hyperthyroidism.

This clonotype occurred many times. V is TRBV12-3 or TRBV12-4 and J is TRBJ1-2, with D unresolved. This CDR3 comprises 13 residues. Deletions cut 6 bases from V and 8 bases from J, with 16 bases between. DNA of the CDR3: TGTGCCAGCAGCCCGAGAGAAAGGATGGGCTACACCTTC. It specifies CASSPRERMGYTF.

Only one count was recorded for this clonotype. One end of the junction is discordant with germline, which a read error may explain. The chain is built from TRBV6-2 or TRBV6-3 and TRBJ2-1; tentatively, D is TRBD1 or TRBD2 (5 bases each). CDR1 and CDR2 from the germline V gene are MNHEY and SVGEGT. The CDR3 covers 16 residues. CDR3: CASSSHPGPWANEQSF. The DNA for the CDR3 is TGTGCCAGCAGTAGCCACCCGGGACCATGGGCTAATGAGCAGTCCTTC.

The gene calls are TRBV7-9 and TRBJ2-1; TRBD2 aligns across 16 bases. The germline V gene encodes CDR1 SEHNR and CDR2 FQNEAQ (reference sequence). This CDR3 comprises 17 residues. V was clipped by 4 bases and J by 4 bases; unmatched bases: 4. For the CDR3, the DNA is TGTGCCAGCAGCTCCGGGACTAGCGGGAGGGCTTACAATGAGCAGTTCTTC. Protein sequence: CASSSGTSGRAYNEQFF.

This clonotype was observed a few times. The rearrangement links TRBV6-1 to TRBJ1-5, with TRBD1 matching over 8 bases. The J segment lost 4 bases and the V segment lost 5 bases, leaving 7 bases of the junction unmatched. Germline CDR1 is MNHNS and CDR2 is SASEGT. The CDR3 is 15 residues long. The CDR3 sequence is CASSSWDRTNQPQHF. The CDR3, as DNA: TGTGCCAGCAGTTCATGGGACAGGACGAATCAGCCCCAGCATTTT.

The table lists this clonotype with many counts. This rearrangement joins TRBV18 to TRBJ1-2; no clear D. The V end lost 0 bases, the J end lost 2 bases, and 4 bases lay between the germline ends. The CDR3 is made up of 13 amino acids. Germline values: CDR1 KGHSH, CDR2 LQKENI. CDR3 sequence reads: CASSPPGNYGYTF. CDR3 DNA: TGTGCCAGCTCACCACCGGGGAACTATGGCTACACCTTC.

This clonotype showed up just a few times. CDR3 sequence reads: CASSLVGAYGYTF. The CDR3 DNA follows: TGTGCCAGCAGCTTAGTAGGGGCCTATGGCTACACCTTC. The genes are TRBV7-9 and TRBJ1-2; D might be TRBD1 (5 bases). This CDR3 is built from 13 residues. V dropped 1 base and J dropped 4 bases, with 7 bases sitting between them. From germline, CDR1 is SEHNR and CDR2 FQNEAQ (reference sequence).